This TCR beta chain appears in the sequencing data of a study of technical replicates of blood from several donors. The V gene's germline CDR1 is SGHNT and CDR2 YENEEA. CDR3 length: 14 residues. Trimming cost V 8 bases and J 7 bases; bases outside gene matches: 12. Measured with immunoSEQ multiplex PCR; TCRdb has only the in-frame clones, and not every one. The sample lists some 78,000 clones, around 94% occurring once. J is TRBJ2-7 and V is TRBV11-3; TRBD1 aligns across 9 bases. The clonotype was recovered from a human donor in good health. Sequencing was done on a sample of T cells isolated from PBMCs. The CDR3 protein is CASGRDRDGGEQYF. As DNA, the CDR3 is TGTGCCAGCGGACGGGACAGGGACGGCGGGGAGCAGTACTTC.